This entry lists 25 T cell receptor beta chains sequenced from one sample in a study of beta chain features in type 1 diabetes. Every isolated RNA sample was fully reverse transcribed, so sequencing captured expressed TCRB transcripts. Measured with immunoSEQ multiplex PCR; TCRdb has only the in-frame clones, and not every one. The sample carries about 140,000 clones, over 8% recorded once. The sequenced sample was central memory CD4+ T cells from blood. The source of these receptors is a woman between 40 and 50 years old in good health.

This chain joins TRBV5-4 and TRBJ2-5, with a possible D match to TRBD2 (7 bases). Per germline, CDR1 SGHNT and CDR2 YYREEE (reference sequence). The CDR3 has 14 residues. The germline V and J ends were trimmed by 0 bases and 5 bases, with 11 bases remaining between them. The DNA of the CDR3 is TGTGCCAGCAGCTTGGCGGGCGGGGGCGAGACCCAGTACTTC. This codes for CASSLAGGGETQYF.

This clone was seen more than once but under ten times. The rearrangement uses TRBV5-1 and TRBJ2-7, with 9 positions matching TRBD2. The CDR3 sequence is 14 residues long. After removal of 3 bases from V and 2 bases from J, the junction contained 3 bases not matched to a gene. The germline V gene encodes CDR1 SGHRS and CDR2 YFSETQ. The CDR3 nucleotides read TGCGCCAGCAGCTATAGCGGGGGTGCCTACGAGCAGTACTTC. Translation: CASSYSGGAYEQYF.

This chain connects TRBV19 to TRBJ2-3, with TRBD2 matching over 7 bases. Germline values: CDR1 LNHDA, CDR2 SQIVND (reference sequence). This CDR3 contains 16 residues. The trim removed 5 bases at V and 2 bases at J, leaving 10 bases unmatched. The CDR3 nucleotides read TGTGCCAGTAGTCCCCGTCCGGGGGGAACCACAGATACGCAGTATTTT. Encoded protein: CASSPRPGGTTDTQYF.

This clone occurred a few times. This chain links TRBV6-5 with TRBJ2-3; TRBD2 matches 10 bases. Per the germline V gene, CDR1 is MNHEY and CDR2 is SVGAGI. Trimming at V came to 5 bases and at J to 6 bases, leaving 8 bases not matched to a gene. The length of the CDR3 is 15 residues. For the CDR3, the DNA is TGTGCCAGCAGTCCCCCGGGACTAGCGCTGGATACGCAGTATTTT. This encodes CASSPPGLALDTQYF.

The J gene is TRBJ1-2, the V gene TRBV4-2; maybe TRBD1 (5 bases). V shed 1 base and J shed 4 bases, with 13 bases lying between them. The CDR3 covers 15 residues. CDR1 is LGHNA and CDR2 is YNFKEQ in the germline V gene. The CDR3 bases are TGTGCCAGCAGCCAAGCATCGGGGGGGACCTATGGCTACACCTTC. Encoded protein: CASSQASGGTYGYTF.

This clone was counted only a few times. This chain connects TRBV25-1 to TRBJ1-6; the D is unclear. The CDR3 totals 13 residues. V was clipped by 5 bases and J by 7 bases, with 9 bases between them. Germline V lookup: CDR1 MGHDK, CDR2 SYGVNS. The CDR3 loop is CASSPPGNSPLHF. The CDR3 nucleotides are TGTGCCAGCAGTCCCCCGGGAAATTCACCCCTCCACTTT.

The chain joins TRBV6-5 to TRBJ1-2, with 9 bases that match TRBD1. CDR1 is MNHEY and CDR2 is SVGAGI in the germline V gene. The CDR3 totals 14 residues. V dropped 7 bases and J dropped 4; count of bases not matched to a gene: 7. The CDR3 coding sequence is TGTGCCAGCACCGGGACAGGGTCCAGCTATGGCTACACCTTC. It is translated as CASTGTGSSYGYTF.

A few counts support this clone. V is TRBV11-2 and J is TRBJ2-3; D not certain. The germline gives CDR1 SGHAT, CDR2 FQNNGV. The CDR3 is 15 amino acids. The V gene lost 0 bases and the J gene lost 6 bases, with 13 bases spanning the gap. The CDR3, as DNA: TGTGCCAGCAGCTTAGAAGGCACTTCCGGGGATACGCAGTATTTT. Protein product: CASSLEGTSGDTQYF. The whole variable domain, filled in from reference TRBV11-2 and TRBJ2-3, reads EAGVAQSPRYKIIEKRQSVAFWCNPISGHATLYWYQQILGQGPKLLIQFQNNGVVDDSQLPKDRFSAERLKGVDSTLKIQPAKLEDSAVYLCASSLEGTSGDTQYFGPGTRLTVL.

This clone was picked up a small number of times. The V gene is TRBV6-1, the J gene TRBJ1-2; 11 bases are shared with TRBD1. Trimming took 6 bases from V and 7 from J; bases not matched to a gene: 10. The CDR3 contains 15 residues. Germline-derived CDR1 and CDR2 are MNHNS and SASEGT. CDR3 residues: CASRPGQGAAFGYTF. The CDR3 coding sequence is TGTGCCAGCAGACCCGGACAGGGGGCAGCTTTTGGCTACACCTTC.

This chain links TRBV7-9 with TRBJ1-5, with TRBD1 as a possible D gene (5 bases). V was cut by 3 bases and J by 7 bases, with 16 bases left in between. This CDR3 spans 15 amino acids. The germline gives CDR1 SEHNR, CDR2 FQNEAQ (reference sequence). CDR3 region: CASSFGTGGTQPQHF. DNA for the CDR3: TGTGCCAGCAGCTTTGGCACGGGCGGGACGCAGCCCCAGCATTTT. Full variable domain (missing parts from reference TRBV7-9 and TRBJ1-5): DTGVSQNPRHKITKRGQNVTFRCDPISEHNRLYWYRQTLGQGPEFLTYFQNEAQLEKSRLLSDRFSAERPKGSFSTLEIQRTEQGDSAMYLCASSFGTGGTQPQHFGDGTRLSIL.

This clone was observed a handful of times. The V gene is TRBV27, the J gene TRBJ2-6, with a weak D call TRBD2 (5 bases). The CDR3 covers 15 residues. The V end was cut by 8 bases, the J end by 3 bases, with 14 bases between. Germline CDR1 MNHEY, CDR2 SMNVEV (reference sequence). CDR3 sequence: CASRERTGGANVLTF. The CDR3 nucleotides are TGTGCCAGCCGAGAGCGGACGGGTGGGGCCAACGTCCTGACTTTC.

This clone was seen at least ten times. This chain uses TRBV11-2 with TRBJ1-2; D remains unclear. This CDR3 comprises 12 residues. V was clipped by 6 bases and J by 8 bases, with 13 bases between them. Germline V gene sequence: CDR1 SGHAT, CDR2 FQNNGV. CDR3 region: CASSGYYGGYTF. DNA for the CDR3: TGTGCCAGCAGTGGGTACTATGGGGGCTACACCTTC.

The chain links TRBV2 to TRBJ2-7; a weak D match, TRBD1 (6 bases). V was trimmed by 6 bases and J by 13 bases, leaving 16 bases between them. Germline V gene data show CDR1 as SNHLY and CDR2 as FYNNEI. The CDR3 extends over 11 amino acids. CDR3 DNA sequence: TGTGCCAGCAGAAGGGACACGGCGGCTTACTTC. Translating it yields CASRRDTAAYF.

This clone was seen repeatedly, ten times or more. The rearrangement uses TRBV10-3 and TRBJ2-7; tentatively, D is TRBD1 (6 bases). With 5 bases removed from V and 3 bases from J, the gap between germline ends came to 11 bases. CDR3 length equals 13 residues. Germline lookup yields CDR1 ENHRY and CDR2 SYGVKD. The CDR3 bases are TGTGCCATCAGTTACCGGGACAACTACGAGCAGTACTTC. Residues: CAISYRDNYEQYF.

This clone was counted only a few times. V and J are TRBV11-2 and TRBJ2-6, with 9 nucleotides matching TRBD1. CDR1 SGHAT and CDR2 FQNNGV come from the germline V gene. CDR3 length equals 16 residues. Trimming took 2 bases from V and 2 from J; bases not matched to a gene: 1. CDR3 amino acids: CASSLRQGAGANVLTF. The CDR3 coding sequence is TGTGCCAGCAGCTTACGACAGGGGGCTGGGGCCAACGTCCTGACTTTC.

This clone showed up just a few times. This chain uses TRBV15 with TRBJ2-5, with 14 bases matching TRBD2. The CDR3 covers 16 residues. V was pared by 4 bases and J by 5 bases, with 6 bases of the junction left unmatched. Germline lookup yields CDR1 LNHNV and CDR2 YYDKDF (reference sequence). The CDR3 DNA follows: TGTGCCACCAGCACCAGGACTAGCGGGGGGTTTGAGACCCAGTACTTC. The encoded protein is CATSTRTSGGFETQYF.

The V gene is TRBV7-6, the J gene TRBJ2-5; D is ambiguous. Trimming shortened V by 4 bases and J by 4 bases, and 4 bases separated the two germline ends. Germline-derived CDR1 and CDR2 are SGHVS and FNYEAQ. The CDR3 loop spans 11 amino acids. The CDR3 bases are TGTGCCAGCAGCTCCGGAGAGACCCAGTACTTC. Translating it yields CASSSGETQYF.

The table lists this clone with a few counts. The chain couples TRBV25-1 to TRBJ2-1; no clear D gene. Germline values: CDR1 MGHDK, CDR2 SYGVNS. This CDR3 region has 14 residues. With 0 bases removed from V and 3 bases from J, the gap between germline ends came to 6 bases. The CDR3 here is CASSEYSGYNEQFF. CDR3 DNA sequence: TGTGCCAGCAGTGAATACTCGGGCTACAATGAGCAGTTCTTC.

This clone turned up a few times. The chain links TRBV2 to TRBJ2-7, with a tentative D call TRBD1 (6 bases). V was trimmed by 8 bases and J by 4 bases, leaving 12 bases between them. This CDR3 is built from 12 residues. The germline V gene encodes CDR1 SNHLY and CDR2 FYNNEI. The CDR3 protein is CASGPQGYEQYF. CDR3 nucleotides: TGTGCCAGCGGGCCGCAGGGGTACGAGCAGTACTTC.

This clone was detected a few times. The chain joins TRBV7-8 to TRBJ2-5, with TRBD2 matching over 7 bases. The CDR3 is 13 residues long. The junction had 0 bases not matched to a gene; V was cut back by 3 bases and J by 2 bases. Germline-derived CDR1 and CDR2 are SGHVS and FQNEAQ. This CDR3 is CASSLGLQETQYF. In DNA, the CDR3 is TGTGCCAGCAGCTTGGGACTACAAGAGACCCAGTACTTC.

The rearrangement joins TRBV5-1 to TRBJ2-1; 15 bases agree with TRBD2. Trimming took 4 bases from V and 5 from J; bases not matched to a gene: 7. The CDR3 is 17 amino acids. Germline CDR1 reads SGHRS; CDR2 reads YFSETQ. The CDR3 region has the DNA TGCGCCAGCAGCCCGGGACTAGCGGGGGGACCAAACAATGAGCAGTTCTTC. Residues: CASSPGLAGGPNNEQFF.

The chain joins TRBV5-6 to TRBJ2-3; TRBD1 matches 7 bases. V was clipped by 2 bases and J by 1 base; unmatched bases: 4. The CDR3 has 15 amino acids. The germline V gene encodes CDR1 SGHDT and CDR2 YYEEEE. The CDR3: CASSFTGQGTDTQYF. The CDR3 DNA is TGTGCCAGCAGCTTCACAGGACAGGGCACAGATACGCAGTATTTT. Drawing the rest from reference TRBV5-6 and TRBJ2-3, the complete variable domain is DAGVTQSPTHLIKTRGQQVTLRCSPKSGHDTVSWYQQALGQGPQFIFQYYEEEERQRGNFPDRFSGHQFPNYSSELNVNALLLGDSALYLCASSFTGQGTDTQYFGPGTRLTVL.

This clone was observed a few times. The V call is TRBV11-2, the J call TRBJ1-2; 9 bases match TRBD1. Losses at the gene ends were 5 bases for V and 1 base for J; bases not matched to a gene: 2. CDR3 length equals 14 residues. Germline-derived CDR1 and CDR2 are SGHAT and FQNNGV. As DNA, the CDR3 is TGTGCCAGCAGCCCGACAGGGGGTAACTATGGCTACACCTTC. Translation gives CASSPTGGNYGYTF.

The chain carries TRBV7-9 and TRBJ1-2, with D possibly TRBD1 on 5 matching bases. V lost 5 bases to trimming and J lost 3 bases, with 16 bases between them. CDR1 is SEHNR, CDR2 FQNEAQ, per germline (reference sequence). This CDR3 is built from 15 residues. CDR3 DNA sequence: TGTGCCAGCAGCCACCTCGGGGGAATCGACTATGGCTACACCTTC. This encodes CASSHLGGIDYGYTF.

This clone appeared a single time. This chain uses TRBV27 with TRBJ2-7, with 10 bases lining up with TRBD2. The germline V gene has CDR1 MNHEY and CDR2 SMNVEV (reference sequence). The CDR3 contains 15 residues. Trimming at V came to 0 bases and at J to 4 bases, leaving 3 bases not matched to a gene. The CDR3 loop is CASSLSSGGAYEQYF. The CDR3, as DNA: TGTGCCAGCAGTTTATCCAGCGGGGGGGCGTACGAGCAGTACTTC.